This is a list of T cell receptor beta chains from one sample in a study of blood T cell repertoires in COVID-19. Measured with immunoSEQ multiplex PCR; TCRdb has only the in-frame clones, and not every one. The sample holds 220,000 or so clones, roughly nine tenths seen once. Sequenced input: peripheral blood. These receptors all stem from a man aged 60 to 75 who had recovered from COVID-19. CDR3s include the opening cysteine and the closing phenylalanine or tryptophan. Fields, in order: V gene, clone size, CDR3 length, D gene, J gene, CDR3 DNA, CDR3 protein. The D gene is left open where the match is weak. The size of a clone is reported for some rows only, either as once, few or many, or as a class for expanded clones.

V: TRBV29-1
size: NA
length: 13
D: NA
J: TRBJ2-3
DNA: TGCAGCGTTGACTGGACCAGGGCAGATACGCAGTATTTT
CDR3: CSVDWTRADTQYF

V: TRBV5-6
size: NA
length: 16
D: NA
J: TRBJ1-1
DNA: TGTGCCAGCAGCCCAATTGGGGGGGCGACGAACACTGAAGCTTTCTTT
CDR3: CASSPIGGATNTEAFF

V: TRBV4-2
size: NA
length: 16
D: TRBD2
J: TRBJ2-4
DNA: TGTGCCAGCAGCCAGGTTAGCGGGGGAGCCAAAAACATTCAGTACTTC
CDR3: CASSQVSGGAKNIQYF

V: TRBV29-1
size: once
length: 15
D: TRBD1
J: TRBJ1-1
DNA: TGCAGCGTTGAAGCTACACAGGGGATTGTAGCTGAAGCTTTCTTT
CDR3: CSVEATQGIVAEAFF

V: TRBV18
size: NA
length: 13
D: NA
J: TRBJ1-1
DNA: TGTGCCAGCGATCAGGGGCCGAACACTGAAGCTTTCTTT
CDR3: CASDQGPNTEAFF

V: TRBV10-3
size: NA
length: 15
D: TRBD2
J: TRBJ2-3
DNA: TGTGCCATCAGGCAGACTAGCGCCTACACAGATACGCAGTATTTT
CDR3: CAIRQTSAYTDTQYF

V: TRBV28
size: NA
length: 16
D: TRBD2
J: TRBJ2-2
DNA: TGTGCCAGCAGCCACCAAGCGGGGCAGAACACCGGGGAGCTGTTTTTT
CDR3: CASSHQAGQNTGELFF

V: TRBV5-1
size: NA
length: 18
D: TRBD2
J: TRBJ2-1
DNA: TGCGCCAGCAGCCCGGGACTAGCGGGAGGGGGGTCCTACAATGAGCAGTTCTTC
CDR3: CASSPGLAGGGSYNEQFF

V: TRBV5-4
size: NA
length: 14
D: NA
J: TRBJ1-1
DNA: TGTGCCAGCAGCGTGCAGGCACCGAACACTGAAGCTTTCTTT
CDR3: CASSVQAPNTEAFF

V: TRBV27
size: NA
length: 16
D: TRBD1
J: TRBJ2-7
DNA: TGTGCCAGCAGCATCTCAGCCGGGACAGGGTGGGAGCAGCAGTACTTC
CDR3: CASSISAGTGWEQQYF

V: TRBV6-5
size: NA
length: 15
D: TRBD1
J: TRBJ2-2
DNA: TGTGCCAGCAGACTCCAGGGGGTTAACACCGGGGAGCTGTTTTTT
CDR3: CASRLQGVNTGELFF

V: TRBV27
size: NA
length: 15
D: TRBD2
J: TRBJ2-1
DNA: TGTGCCAGCAGTAGTACTAGCGGAGCTTACAATGAGCAGTTCTTC
CDR3: CASSSTSGAYNEQFF

V: TRBV19
size: NA
length: 14
D: TRBD2
J: TRBJ2-7
DNA: TGTGCCAGTAGTATAGATCCCACTAGCGGAGAGCAGTACTTC
CDR3: CASSIDPTSGEQYF

V: TRBV5-1
size: once
length: 16
D: TRBD1
J: TRBJ1-4
DNA: TGCGCCAGCAGCTTACAGGGGGCTGCAACTAATGAAAAACTGTTTTTT
CDR3: CASSLQGAATNEKLFF

V: TRBV7-2
size: few
length: 13
D: NA
J: TRBJ2-7
DNA: TGTGCCAGCAGCCGGGATCCTTTCTACGAGCAGTACTTC
CDR3: CASSRDPFYEQYF

V: TRBV28
size: NA
length: 14
D: NA
J: TRBJ1-4
DNA: TGTGCCAGCAATCGGCAGGGCCCAAATGAAAAACTGTTTTTT
CDR3: CASNRQGPNEKLFF

V: TRBV7-2
size: NA
length: 14
D: NA
J: TRBJ2-7
DNA: TGTGCCAGCAGCCTCGGGGGAGAGATCTACGAGCAGTACTTC
CDR3: CASSLGGEIYEQYF

V: TRBV12-5
size: NA
length: 13
D: NA
J: TRBJ2-5
DNA: TGTGCTAGTGGTTTGTATTACCAAGAGACCCAGTACTTC
CDR3: CASGLYYQETQYF

V: TRBV7-6
size: NA
length: 16
D: TRBD2
J: TRBJ2-3
DNA: TGTGCCAGCAGCCTAAAGAGCGGGGGTGGGCCAGATACGCAGTATTTT
CDR3: CASSLKSGGGPDTQYF

V: TRBV7-7
size: once
length: 17
D: NA
J: TRBJ2-1
DNA: TGTGCCAGCAGCTCCCATAAGCGAGGGCGCGGATACAATGAGCAGTTCTTC
CDR3: CASSSHKRGRGYNEQFF

V: TRBV5-6
size: NA
length: 14
D: NA
J: TRBJ2-4
DNA: TGTGCCAGCAGCTTGCTGGAGACTAGGCGAATTCAGTACTTC
CDR3: CASSLLETRRIQYF

V: TRBV27
size: NA
length: 13
D: NA
J: TRBJ1-6
DNA: TGTGCCAGCAGTTTAGACAGTCTGACACCCCTCCACTTT
CDR3: CASSLDSLTPLHF

V: TRBV9
size: NA
length: 16
D: NA
J: TRBJ1-3
DNA: TGTGCCAGCAGCGGCGGACTGATGCGAACTGGAAACACCATATATTTT
CDR3: CASSGGLMRTGNTIYF

V: TRBV24-1
size: NA
length: 17
D: TRBD2
J: TRBJ2-1
DNA: TGTGCCACCAGTGATCCGAGGACTAGCTTGGGCCCCCCTGAGCAGTTCTTC
CDR3: CATSDPRTSLGPPEQFF

V: TRBV19
size: NA
length: 16
D: NA
J: TRBJ2-1
DNA: TGTGCCAGTAGTGTTAGCGGACCGAGCTCCTACAATGAGCAGTTCTTC
CDR3: CASSVSGPSSYNEQFF

V: TRBV5-1
size: NA
length: 18
D: TRBD1
J: TRBJ2-4
DNA: TGCGCCAGCAGCTCGCCTCCGGGACAGGGTGAAGCCAAAAACATTCAGTACTTC
CDR3: CASSSPPGQGEAKNIQYF

V: TRBV18
size: NA
length: 13
D: NA
J: TRBJ1-1
DNA: TGTGCCAGCTCACCAAAGGGGTACACTGAAGCTTTCTTT
CDR3: CASSPKGYTEAFF

V: TRBV6-6
size: once
length: 14
D: NA
J: TRBJ1-4
DNA: TGTGCCAGCAGTTACGGGGGGGCAGGTGAAAAACTGTTTTTT
CDR3: CASSYGGAGEKLFF

V: TRBV20-1
size: NA
length: 12
D: NA
J: TRBJ1-2
DNA: TGCAGTGCTAGTAGGACGGCTAGCGGCTACACCTTC
CDR3: CSASRTASGYTF

V: TRBV9
size: NA
length: 14
D: NA
J: TRBJ1-3
DNA: TGTGCCAGCAGCGAACCAGGGCCTGGAAACACCATATATTTT
CDR3: CASSEPGPGNTIYF

V: TRBV7-6
size: NA
length: 17
D: TRBD2
J: TRBJ2-1
DNA: TGTGCCAGCAGCTCGGAGACTAGCGGGAGGTCCTACAATGAGCAGTTCTTC
CDR3: CASSSETSGRSYNEQFF

V: TRBV14
size: NA
length: 12
D: NA
J: TRBJ2-3
DNA: TGTGCCAGCAGACAGATAGGAGATACGCAGTATTTT
CDR3: CASRQIGDTQYF

V: TRBV5-4
size: NA
length: 13
D: TRBD2
J: TRBJ2-5
DNA: TGTGCCAGCACCTGGGGGGGCCAAGAGACCCAGTACTTC
CDR3: CASTWGGQETQYF

V: TRBV19
size: NA
length: 16
D: TRBD1
J: TRBJ2-2
DNA: TGTGCCACTAGAAGCGTCGCGACAGGGGGCACCGGGGAGCTGTTTTTT
CDR3: CATRSVATGGTGELFF

V: TRBV13
size: NA
length: 14
D: NA
J: TRBJ1-6
DNA: TGTGCCAGCAGTGTCGGAGGGGGGGGTTCACCCCTCCACTTT
CDR3: CASSVGGGGSPLHF

V: TRBV11-3
size: NA
length: 13
D: NA
J: TRBJ1-6
DNA: TGTGCCAGCAGCCATGGACTGGATTCACCCCTCCACTTT
CDR3: CASSHGLDSPLHF

V: TRBV5-6
size: NA
length: 14
D: TRBD1
J: TRBJ1-4
DNA: TGTGCCAGCAGCTTTGGGACAGGGACTGAAAAACTGTTTTTT
CDR3: CASSFGTGTEKLFF

V: TRBV28
size: NA
length: 14
D: TRBD2
J: TRBJ2-7
DNA: TGTGCCAGCAGTCCGACTAGCGGTACCTACGAGCAGTACTTC
CDR3: CASSPTSGTYEQYF

V: TRBV5-6
size: few
length: 13
D: NA
J: TRBJ1-1
DNA: TGTGCCAGCAGCCGCGACACGAACACTGAAGCTTTCTTT
CDR3: CASSRDTNTEAFF

V: TRBV7-3
size: NA
length: 15
D: NA
J: TRBJ2-1
DNA: TGTGCCAGCAGCTGGCTCGGGGGTAACTACAATGAGCAGTTCTTC
CDR3: CASSWLGGNYNEQFF

V: TRBV9
size: NA
length: 14
D: NA
J: TRBJ2-2
DNA: TGTGCCAGCAGCGTAGTATCCTACACCGGGGAGCTGTTTTTT
CDR3: CASSVVSYTGELFF

V: TRBV7-3
size: once
length: 15
D: NA
J: TRBJ1-1
DNA: TGTGCCAGCAGCTTAGAAAACGGAGGTCGTACTGAAGCTTTCTTT
CDR3: CASSLENGGRTEAFF

V: TRBV4-1
size: NA
length: 16
D: TRBD2
J: TRBJ2-3
DNA: TGCGCCAGCAGCCAACCAACTAGCGGGAGCACAGATACGCAGTATTTT
CDR3: CASSQPTSGSTDTQYF